Given below is one TCR beta chain in context. This sample stems from a study of blood T cell repertoires in COVID-19. Across the study: Specimens from acute and convalescent COVID-19 originated in the United States, Italy and Spain. In each case, the material was cDNA or gDNA derived from T cells, B-cell-depleted T cells, or PBMCs.

Under the authors' procedure: Scientists estimated how many nucleated cells there were by amplifying reference gene primers. The assay was immunoSEQ multiplex PCR, and TCRdb's table has in-frame clones only and misses some. The V and J calls and clone size are taken from that table; D and trimming were inferred from the DNA. The repertoire has around 300,000 clones, around 86% of them found once; the top ten carry about 2.2%. The CDR3 contains 15 residues. Trimming stripped 0 bases from V and 0 bases from J, with 8 bases between. Germline loops: CDR1 LGHNA, CDR2 YNFKEQ. The TCR sequence derives from a woman under 40 who had recovered from COVID-19. Sequencing was done on a sample of peripheral blood. The chain links TRBV4-2 to TRBJ1-1; no definite D call. The CDR3 coding sequence is TGTGCCAGCAGCCAAGAGATAGAATTGAACACTGAAGCTTTCTTT. Translated, it gives CASSQEIELNTEAFF.